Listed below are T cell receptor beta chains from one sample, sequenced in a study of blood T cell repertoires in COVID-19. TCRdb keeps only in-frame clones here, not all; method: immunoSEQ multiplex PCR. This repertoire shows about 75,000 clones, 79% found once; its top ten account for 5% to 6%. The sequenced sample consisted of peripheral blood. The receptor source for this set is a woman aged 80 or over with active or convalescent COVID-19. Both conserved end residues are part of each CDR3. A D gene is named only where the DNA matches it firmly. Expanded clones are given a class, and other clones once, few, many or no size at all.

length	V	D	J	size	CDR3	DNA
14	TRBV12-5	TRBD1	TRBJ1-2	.	CASGLQGAVYGYTF	TGTGCTAGTGGTCTACAGGGGGCAGTCTATGGCTACACCTTC
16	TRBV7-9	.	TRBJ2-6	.	CASSPRTWPGANVLTF	TGTGCCAGCAGCCCCCGGACATGGCCTGGGGCCAACGTCCTGACTTTC
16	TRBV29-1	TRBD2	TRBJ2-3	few	CSVGGGTSGLTDTQYF	TGCAGCGTAGGCGGGGGGACTAGCGGACTCACAGATACGCAGTATTTT
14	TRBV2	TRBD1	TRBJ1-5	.	CASNSGTGYQPQHF	TGTGCCAGCAACTCCGGGACAGGGTATCAGCCCCAGCATTTT
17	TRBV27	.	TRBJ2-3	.	CASTRAVTGSRRDTQYF	TGTGCCAGCACCCGCGCCGTCACTGGGTCGAGGAGGGATACGCAGTATTTT
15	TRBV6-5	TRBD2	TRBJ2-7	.	CASEASGDPSYEQYF	TGTGCCAGCGAGGCTAGCGGGGACCCTTCCTACGAGCAGTACTTC
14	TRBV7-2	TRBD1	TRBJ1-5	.	CASTLDQGAQPQHF	TGTGCCAGCACCTTAGACCAGGGGGCCCAGCCCCAGCATTTT
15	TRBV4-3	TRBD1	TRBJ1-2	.	CASSQAGTANYGYTF	TGCGCCAGCAGCCAAGCTGGGACAGCGAACTATGGCTACACCTTC
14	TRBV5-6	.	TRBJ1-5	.	CASSLGQVRQPQHF	TGTGCCAGCAGCTTGGGGCAGGTCCGACAGCCCCAGCATTTT
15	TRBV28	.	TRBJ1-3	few	CASSSGGGSRNTIYF	TGTGCCAGCAGTTCAGGCGGGGGTTCACGAAACACCATATATTTT
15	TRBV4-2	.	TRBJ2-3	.	CASSQEPGNTDTQYF	TGTGCCAGCAGCCAAGAGCCAGGGAACACAGATACGCAGTATTTT
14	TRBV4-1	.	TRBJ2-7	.	CASSQKGQSYEQYF	TGCGCCAGCAGCCAGAAAGGACAGTCCTACGAGCAGTACTTC
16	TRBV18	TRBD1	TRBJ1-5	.	CASSPPGQGVFQPQHF	TGTGCCAGCTCACCACCGGGACAGGGGGTTTTTCAGCCCCAGCATTTT
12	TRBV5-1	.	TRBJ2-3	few	CASSFGTDTQYF	TGCGCCAGCAGCTTCGGCACAGATACGCAGTATTTT
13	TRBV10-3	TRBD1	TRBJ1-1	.	CAISETGATEAFF	TGTGCCATCAGTGAGACAGGGGCCACTGAAGCTTTCTTT